The 7 T cell receptor beta chains below come from one sample, sequenced in a study of vaccination effects on CD4 cells after COVID-19. Their target antigens are unknown. TCRdb's copy holds only in-frame clones and misses some; the assay was immunoSEQ multiplex PCR. The table includes fewer than 40,000 clones, roughly 70% detected once. CD4+ T cells specific for antigen were expanded with viral peptide pools by the ViraFEST assay before sequencing. It was after 10 days of culture that CD4+ T cells were isolated. Previously uninfected by SARS-CoV-2, the vaccine recipients also showed negative nucleocapsid antibodies. The specimen was CD4+ T cells from PBMCs cultured with SARS-CoV-2 spike peptides, collected before COVID-19 vaccination. These receptors all come from a human donor who received a COVID-19 vaccine.

V is TRBV6-4 and J is TRBJ2-3; D may be TRBD2 (6 bases). The V gene's germline CDR1 is MRHNA and CDR2 SNTAGT. V was cut by 6 bases and J by 6 bases, with 13 bases left in between. The CDR3 is 13 residues long. The CDR3 DNA sequence: TGTGCCAGCAGCGCGCTGGAGGGGGATACGCAGTATTTT. It translates to CASSALEGDTQYF.

The CDR3 DNA follows: TGCGCCAGCAGCCAACGAGTGAATTCCAATCAGCCCCAGCATTTT. It is translated as CASSQRVNSNQPQHF. The rearrangement links TRBV4-1 to TRBJ1-5; no clear D gene. CDR3 length: 15 amino acids. The germline V gene has CDR1 MGHRA and CDR2 YSYEKL. The V end was cut by 2 bases, the J end by 3 bases, with 11 bases between.

This chain connects TRBV19 to TRBJ2-5; TRBD2 matches 10 bases. CDR3 length equals 15 residues. Losses at the gene ends were 3 bases for V and 6 bases for J; bases not matched to a gene: 7. Germline V gene data show CDR1 as LNHDA and CDR2 as SQIVND (reference sequence). CDR3 sequence: CASSIRAGGIKTQYF. The CDR3 nucleotides are TGTGCCAGTAGTATCCGAGCGGGAGGGATAAAGACCCAGTACTTC.

This clone occurred once. The V gene is TRBV19, the J gene TRBJ2-3, with 11 nucleotides matching TRBD2. The trim removed 3 bases at V and 4 bases at J, leaving 9 bases unmatched. This CDR3 region has 17 residues. Germline-derived CDR1 and CDR2 are LNHDA and SQIVND (reference sequence). CDR3 loop: CASSIEGGLAAPDTQYF. DNA of the CDR3: TGTGCCAGTAGTATTGAAGGGGGACTAGCGGCCCCAGATACGCAGTATTTT.

V and J are TRBV2 and TRBJ2-2, with D maybe TRBD2 (6 bases). This CDR3 has 15 amino acids. V was shortened by 7 bases and J by 5 bases, with 17 bases between the two germline ends. Per germline, CDR1 SNHLY and CDR2 FYNNEI. The CDR3 loop is CASTLIAARTGELFF. CDR3 DNA sequence: TGTGCCAGCACCTTGATAGCGGCCAGGACCGGGGAGCTGTTTTTT.

The rearrangement links TRBV19 to TRBJ1-2; D ambiguous. The CDR3 contains 14 residues. Germline V lookup: CDR1 LNHDA, CDR2 SQIVND (reference sequence). Trimming shortened V by 4 bases and J by 0 bases, and 9 bases separated the two germline ends. CDR3 in DNA: TGTGCCAGTAGTAAAAGGACCACTAACTATGGCTACACCTTC. Residues: CASSKRTTNYGYTF.

The chain carries TRBV9 and TRBJ1-5, with D possibly matching TRBD1 (5 bases). Trimming pared 3 bases from V and 5 bases from J, leaving 12 bases between. CDR3 length: 14 amino acids. In germline, CDR1 is SGDLS, CDR2 YYNGEE. CDR3 sequence reads: CASSGGASHQPQHF. The CDR3 nucleotides are TGTGCCAGCAGCGGCGGGGCGTCCCATCAGCCCCAGCATTTT. The variable domain in full, with the rest retrieved from reference TRBV9 and TRBJ1-5, is DSGVTQTPKHLITATGQRVTLRCSPRSGDLSVYWYQQSLDQGLQFLIQYYNGEERAKGNILERFSAQQFPDLHSELNLSSLELGDSALYFCASSGGASHQPQHFGDGTRLSIL.